These 8 T cell receptor beta chains came from one sample sequenced in a study of T cells after posttransplantation cyclophosphamide. Sequenced by immunoSEQ multiplex PCR; TCRdb stores in-frame clones only, minus some. The sample gives 7,800 or so clones, about 91% of which show up once; about 3.9% is in the top ten. The sample was CD4+ T cells sorted from blood. The source of these receptors is a woman aged 50 to 65 in good health and a related stem cell transplant donor.

This chain links TRBV19 with TRBJ1-4; 9 bases align to TRBD1. Trimming at V came to 10 bases and at J to 8 bases, leaving 14 bases not matched to a gene. This CDR3 has 15 amino acids. Looked up from germline, CDR1 is LNHDA and CDR2 is SQIVND (reference sequence). CDR3 bases: TGTGCCACCTTCAGCCGGGGACAGGGAGGCGAAAAACTGTTTTTT. Amino acid sequence: CATFSRGQGGEKLFF.

The chain couples TRBV28 to TRBJ2-5; D might be TRBD1 (5 bases). Germline assignment: CDR1 MDHEN and CDR2 SYDVKM. V was cut by 2 bases and J by 5 bases, with 9 bases left in between. CDR3 length equals 13 residues. For the CDR3, the DNA is TGTGCCAGCAGTTTAGGGGCGTTGGAGACCCAGTACTTC. This sequence encodes CASSLGALETQYF.

The J gene is TRBJ2-5, the V gene TRBV11-2; D unresolved. The germline CDR1 and CDR2 sequences are SGHAT and FQNNGV. V lost 1 base and J lost 1, with 10 bases in between. This CDR3 comprises 15 residues. CDR3 DNA sequence: TGTGCCAGCAGCTTAGGAGGCGGCCCCCAAGAGACCCAGTACTTC. Protein product: CASSLGGGPQETQYF.

The gene calls are TRBV4-1 and TRBJ2-7, with 9 positions matching TRBD1. Unmatched junction bases numbered 11, after V lost 4 bases and J lost 4 bases. CDR1 is MGHRA, CDR2 YSYEKL, per germline. The CDR3 is 16 amino acids. The CDR3 protein is CASSLPRTGESYEQYF. Written as DNA, the CDR3 is TGCGCCAGCAGCCTACCCAGGACAGGGGAAAGTTACGAGCAGTACTTC.

This clone was picked up one time. The chain is built from TRBV18 and TRBJ2-3, with D possibly matching TRBD2 (5 bases). Trimming took off 6 bases at V and 4 bases at J, with 8 bases between the two ends. The germline V gene encodes CDR1 KGHSH and CDR2 LQKENI. The length of the CDR3 is 12 residues. The chain's CDR3 is CASSPAADTQYF. CDR3 nucleotide sequence: TGTGCCAGCTCCCCAGCGGCAGATACGCAGTATTTT.

The CDR3 sequence: CASSFQSGEGYEQYF. The DNA of the CDR3 is TGTGCCAGCAGCTTCCAATCGGGGGAGGGCTACGAGCAGTACTTC. This rearrangement joins TRBV11-3 to TRBJ2-7; 7 bases match TRBD2. Germline CDR1 SGHNT, CDR2 YENEEA. This CDR3 comprises 15 residues. Unmatched junction bases numbered 8, after V lost 3 bases and J lost 3 bases.

This chain links TRBV19 with TRBJ1-2, with no clear D. The germline CDR1 and CDR2 sequences are LNHDA and SQIVND (reference sequence). Trimming stripped 0 bases from V and 0 bases from J, with 5 bases between. The CDR3 consists of 14 residues. CDR3 nucleotide sequence: TGTGCCAGTAGTATAGATTCCTCTAACTATGGCTACACCTTC. Protein product: CASSIDSSNYGYTF.

The chain's CDR3 is CASSRQGSTEAFF. The CDR3 bases are TGCGCCAGCAGCCGACAGGGCTCCACTGAAGCTTTCTTT. The chain carries TRBV5-1 and TRBJ1-1; 7 positions match TRBD1. The V gene's germline CDR1 is SGHRS and CDR2 YFSETQ. J lost 4 bases, V lost 4 bases, and 4 bases had no gene match. CDR3 size: 13 residues.